These 22 T cell receptor beta chains share one sample of origin, sequenced in a study of T cells expressing NK-cell markers. From the 5' RACE reads, TCRdb lists one entry per CDR3 protein and no DNA. The repertoire table contains around 470,000 distinct CDR3 sequences. The material sequenced was blood T cells: a sorted CD56 or NKG2C T cell subset, CD4+ or CD8+ T cells, or bulk PBMC T cells (not recorded which). The source is a woman in her forties or fifties in good health.

The V call is TRBV7-2, the J call TRBJ1-2; absent DNA, TCRdb's TRBD1 call cannot be checked. CDR3 length: 14 residues. Germline V gives CDR1 SGHTA, CDR2 FQGNSA. The CDR3 protein is CASSLAGQPYGYTF.

CDR3 region: CSVPPGLGGYTF. The V gene is TRBV29-1, the J gene TRBJ1-2; checking the TCRdb D call of TRBD1 is not possible without DNA. The CDR3 loop spans 12 amino acids. The germline gives CDR1 SQVTM, CDR2 ANQGSEA.

The chain uses TRBV7-6 and TRBJ2-3; the D call from TCRdb, TRBD1, cannot be confirmed without DNA. Germline CDR1 and CDR2: SGHVS and FNYEAQ. The CDR3 covers 15 residues. The CDR3 region is CASSSSTGGGNTQYF.

V and J are TRBV5-6 and TRBJ2-1; with no DNA, the TCRdb D assignment of TRBD2 cannot be verified. This CDR3 contains 16 residues. Germline V gene lookup returns CDR1 SGHDT and CDR2 YYEEEE. CDR3 region: CASSLEAPGPIDRQFF.

This chain uses TRBV12-3 or TRBV12-4 with TRBJ1-4; TCRdb picks TRBD1, but there is no DNA to check that call. The CDR3 totals 17 residues. CDR3 region: CASSFRTGAATNEKLFF.

This rearrangement joins TRBV11-2 to TRBJ1-6; TCRdb gives TRBD1 as the D gene, but with no DNA this cannot be confirmed. Germline loops: CDR1 SGHAT, CDR2 FQNNGV. This CDR3 comprises 19 residues. CDR3 protein: CASSLDKDRGRAQNSPLHF.

The rearrangement uses TRBV24-1 and TRBJ2-1; the D gene TCRdb calls, TRBD2, cannot be checked with no DNA. The CDR3 covers 15 residues. CDR1 is KGHDR, CDR2 SFDVKD, per germline. The CDR3 region is CATSDPHGGPNEQFF.

V gene TRBV10-3 combines with J gene TRBJ2-7; TCRdb calls TRBD2, which cannot be checked without DNA. CDR3 length equals 13 residues. The germline V gene encodes CDR1 ENHRY and CDR2 SYGVKD. The CDR3 sequence is CATRLAGSYEQYF.

V usage is TRBV7-9 and J usage is TRBJ2-2; TCRdb's D call of TRBD1 is untestable without DNA. This CDR3 has 15 residues. Germline V gene sequence: CDR1 SEHNR, CDR2 FQNEAQ (reference sequence). CDR3: CASSLLGTGTGELFF. Using reference TRBV7-9 and TRBJ2-2 for the parts outside the CDR3, the full variable domain is DTGVSQNPRHKITKRGQNVTFRCDPISEHNRLYWYRQTLGQGPEFLTYFQNEAQLEKSRLLSDRFSAERPKGSFSTLEIQRTEQGDSAMYLCASSLLGTGTGELFFGEGSRLTVL.

The chain has TRBV20-1 and TRBJ2-5; TCRdb's D call of TRBD2 is untestable without DNA. Germline CDR1 and CDR2: DFQATT and SNEGSKA (reference sequence). The CDR3 has 16 amino acids. The CDR3: CSARALLAGTRETQYF.

The rearrangement links TRBV11-3 to TRBJ2-1; the TRBD1 assignment by TCRdb is unverifiable without DNA. The germline V gene encodes CDR1 SGHNT and CDR2 YENEEA. The CDR3 totals 16 residues. The CDR3 spells CASSSRTRSSYNEQFF.

V is TRBV13 and J is TRBJ2-4; no DNA is available, so the TRBD1 call from TCRdb remains unchecked. CDR1 and CDR2 (germline): PRHDT, FYEKMQ (reference sequence). The CDR3 consists of 17 residues. This CDR3 is CASSLRTGGLSKNIQYF. Full variable domain (missing parts from reference TRBV13 and TRBJ2-4): AAGVIQSPRHLIKEKRETATLKCYPIPRHDTVYWYQQGPGQDPQFLISFYEKMQSDKGSIPDRFSAQQFSDYHSELNMSSLELGDSALYFCASSLRTGGLSKNIQYFGAGTRLSVL.

V is TRBV5-1 and J is TRBJ2-1. The CDR3 is 15 amino acids. Looked up from germline, CDR1 is SGHRS and CDR2 is YFSETQ. The CDR3: CASSPRVTIGDEQFF. Together with reference TRBV5-1 and TRBJ2-1, the CDR3 gives the full variable domain: KAGVTQTPRYLIKTRGQQVTLSCSPISGHRSVSWYQQTPGQGLQFLFEYFSETQRNKGNFPGRFSGRQFSNSRSEMNVSTLELGDSALYLCASSPRVTIGDEQFFGPGTRLTVL.

This sequence joins TRBV20-1 and TRBJ2-4; TCRdb outputs TRBD1, but without DNA this stays unchecked. Germline CDR1 is DFQATT and CDR2 is SNEGSKA (reference sequence). This CDR3 has 15 amino acids. The CDR3 protein is CSARAQGLAKNIQYF.

This chain uses TRBV5-1 with TRBJ2-1. Germline CDR1 is SGHRS and CDR2 is YFSETQ. The CDR3 is 13 residues long. The CDR3 loop reads CASSSTGWDEQFF.

The gene calls are TRBV5-1 and TRBJ2-1; TCRdb selects TRBD2, and the lack of DNA leaves this call unchecked. The CDR3 loop spans 14 amino acids. Germline CDR1 is SGHRS and CDR2 is YFSETQ. CDR3: CASSLGASLSEQFF.

The chain is built from TRBV29-1 and TRBJ2-3; absent DNA, TCRdb's TRBD1 call cannot be checked. This CDR3 region has 14 residues. Germline V gene data show CDR1 as SQVTM and CDR2 as ANQGSEA. Here the CDR3 reads CSVEVPRTTDTQYF.

CDR3 sequence reads: CASSLAGGGIGELFF. The chain carries TRBV5-4 and TRBJ2-2; TCRdb designates TRBD1, a call that cannot be tested without DNA. The CDR3 covers 15 residues. Germline CDR1 and CDR2: SGHNT and YYREEE (reference sequence).

The chain recombines TRBV30 with TRBJ2-1. The CDR3 totals 13 residues. The germline V gene has CDR1 GTSNPN and CDR2 SVGIG (reference sequence). The CDR3 sequence is CASDRRTYNEQFF.

The chain combines TRBV11-1 with TRBJ1-1. The CDR3 runs to 13 residues. In germline, CDR1 is SGHAT, CDR2 FQDESV (reference sequence). The chain's CDR3 is CASRSGSHVKAFF. The entire variable domain, with the rest obtained from reference TRBV11-1 and TRBJ1-1, is as follows: EAEVAQSPRYKITEKSQAVAFWCDPISGHATLYWYRQILGQGPELLVQFQDESVVDDSQLPKDRFSAERLKGVDSTLKIQPAELGDSAMYLCASRSGSHVKAFFGQGTRLTVV.

The chain recombines TRBV7-2 with TRBJ2-7; lacking DNA, the TRBD2 call made by TCRdb goes unchecked. CDR1 is SGHTA and CDR2 is FQGNSA in the germline V gene. This CDR3 contains 16 residues. The CDR3 reads CASSIGTSGSRREQYF.

This chain's CDR3 is CASSLDLDNSGANVLTF. The chain uses TRBV11-2 and TRBJ2-6; the D call of TRBD1 rests on TCRdb alone, since no DNA is present to check it. This CDR3 comprises 17 residues. Germline loops: CDR1 SGHAT, CDR2 FQNNGV. Full variable domain (remainder filled in from reference TRBV11-2 and TRBJ2-6): EAGVAQSPRYKIIEKRQSVAFWCNPISGHATLYWYQQILGQGPKLLIQFQNNGVVDDSQLPKDRFSAERLKGVDSTLKIQPAKLEDSAVYLCASSLDLDNSGANVLTFGAGSRLTVL.